In this sample, the clone carrying this T cell receptor (beta chain) turned up a few times. Trimming took 4 bases from V and 0 from J, leaving 12 bases between them. The CDR3 is 15 residues long. From germline, CDR1 is MGHRA and CDR2 YSYEKL. The repertoire was sequenced with immunoSEQ multiplex PCR; TCRdb's copy has only in-frame clones and lacks some. The table lists 25,000 or so clones, over 75% of them singletons. This entry belongs to a study of control samples from healthy donors and cancer patients. Sequencing was performed on PBMCs. This chain uses TRBV4-1 with TRBJ1-2; TRBD1 is a possible D gene (5 bases). The origin of this receptor is a woman aged 55-69 years with head and neck cancer. The CDR3, as DNA: TGCGCCAGCAGCCTTGCGGACATCTCTAACTATGGCTACACCTTC. The encoded protein is CASSLADISNYGYTF.